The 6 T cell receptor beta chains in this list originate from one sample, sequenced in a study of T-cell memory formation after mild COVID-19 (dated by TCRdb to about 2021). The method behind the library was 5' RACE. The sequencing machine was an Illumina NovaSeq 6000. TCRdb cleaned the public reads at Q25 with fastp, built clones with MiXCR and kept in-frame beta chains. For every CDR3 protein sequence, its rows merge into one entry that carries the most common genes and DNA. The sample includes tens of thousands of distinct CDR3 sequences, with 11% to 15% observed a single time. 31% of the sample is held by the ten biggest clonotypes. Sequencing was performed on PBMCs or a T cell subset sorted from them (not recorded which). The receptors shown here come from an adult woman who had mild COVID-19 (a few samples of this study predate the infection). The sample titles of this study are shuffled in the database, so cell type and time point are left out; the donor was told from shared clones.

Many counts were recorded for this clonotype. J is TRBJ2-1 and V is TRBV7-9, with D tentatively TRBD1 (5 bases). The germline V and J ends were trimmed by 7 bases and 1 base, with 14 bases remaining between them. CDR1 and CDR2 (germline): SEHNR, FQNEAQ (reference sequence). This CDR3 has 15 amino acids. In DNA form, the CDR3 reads TGTGCCAGCACTACGGCAGGGTCATCCTACAATGAGCAGTTCTTC. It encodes CASTTAGSSYNEQFF.

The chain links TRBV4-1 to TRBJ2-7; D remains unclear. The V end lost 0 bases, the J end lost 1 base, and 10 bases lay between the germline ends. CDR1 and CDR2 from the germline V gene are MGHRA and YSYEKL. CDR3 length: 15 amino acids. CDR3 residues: CASSQDRHISYEQYF. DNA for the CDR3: TGCGCCAGCAGCCAAGATCGACACATATCCTACGAGCAGTACTTC.

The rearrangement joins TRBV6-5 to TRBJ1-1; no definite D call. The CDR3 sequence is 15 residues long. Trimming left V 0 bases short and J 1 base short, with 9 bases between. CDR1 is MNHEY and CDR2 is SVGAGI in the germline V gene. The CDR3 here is CASSYSGSGNTEAFF. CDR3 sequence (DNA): TGTGCCAGCAGTTACTCAGGGTCGGGGAACACTGAAGCTTTCTTT.

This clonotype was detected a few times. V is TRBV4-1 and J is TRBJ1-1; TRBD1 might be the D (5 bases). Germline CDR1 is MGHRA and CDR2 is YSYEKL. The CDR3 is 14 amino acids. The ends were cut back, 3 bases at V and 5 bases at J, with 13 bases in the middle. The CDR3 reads CASSQVYGGTEAFF. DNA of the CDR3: TGCGCCAGCAGCCAGGTCTACGGGGGTACTGAAGCTTTCTTT.

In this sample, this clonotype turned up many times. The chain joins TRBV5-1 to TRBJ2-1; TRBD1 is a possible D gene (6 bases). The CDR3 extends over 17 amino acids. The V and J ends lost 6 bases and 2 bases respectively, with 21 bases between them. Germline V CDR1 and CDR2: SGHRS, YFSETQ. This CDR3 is CASTLFGPGVAYNEQFF. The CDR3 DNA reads TGCGCCAGCACCCTCTTCGGTCCAGGGGTGGCCTACAATGAGCAGTTCTTC.

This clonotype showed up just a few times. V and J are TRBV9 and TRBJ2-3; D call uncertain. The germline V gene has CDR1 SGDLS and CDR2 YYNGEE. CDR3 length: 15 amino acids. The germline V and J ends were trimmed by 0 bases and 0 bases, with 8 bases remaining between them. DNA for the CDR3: TGTGCCAGCAGCGTAGGAGGTTCTAGCACAGATACGCAGTATTTT. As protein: CASSVGGSSTDTQYF.